These 32 T cell receptor beta chains originate from one sample sequenced in a study of blood T cell repertoires in COVID-19. Method: immunoSEQ multiplex PCR; TCRdb's copy keeps in-frame clones and lacks some. The data contain over 350,000 clones, around 87% of them singletons. The specimen sequenced was PBMCs or T cells enriched from blood (not recorded which). Every receptor here comes from a woman aged 45-60 years who had recovered from COVID-19.

Only a few counts were recorded for this clone. The rearrangement joins TRBV6-5 to TRBJ1-1, with D possibly TRBD1 on 6 matching bases. Germline V gene sequence: CDR1 MNHEY, CDR2 SVGAGI. The CDR3 loop spans 15 amino acids. V gave up 6 bases and J gave up 1 base, with 15 bases separating them. The CDR3 is CASSPGGPPNTEAFF. The CDR3 DNA sequence: TGTGCCAGCAGCCCGGGGGGCCCCCCGAACACTGAAGCTTTCTTT.

This clone showed up just once. This chain joins TRBV28 and TRBJ2-7, with TRBD1 identical over 8 bases. V shed 3 bases and J 3 bases; nucleotides not matched to a gene: 10. In germline, CDR1 is MDHEN, CDR2 SYDVKM. CDR3 length: 16 residues. The CDR3 DNA reads as TGTGCCAGCAGTTTTGTGGCCCGACAGGGGCTCTACGAGCAGTACTTC. Amino acid sequence: CASSFVARQGLYEQYF.

The genes are TRBV3-1 (or the pseudogene TRBV3-2) and TRBJ1-2; D possibly corresponds to TRBD1 (5 bases). V gave up 4 bases and J gave up 0 bases, with 12 bases separating them. CDR3 size: 15 residues. Per germline, CDR1 LGHDT and CDR2 YNNKEL (reference sequence). The CDR3 DNA sequence: TGTGCCAGCAGCCTTGGGGGGGGGACTAACTATGGCTACACCTTC. Translating gives CASSLGGGTNYGYTF.

This clone was counted a single time. The V gene is TRBV7-9, the J gene TRBJ2-3; TRBD2 matches 8 bases. Germline trimming cut 2 bases from V and 5 bases from J; bases unmatched to any gene: 3. This CDR3 comprises 14 residues. Germline loops: CDR1 SEHNR, CDR2 FQNEAQ (reference sequence). CDR3: CASSLMRGEDTQYF. CDR3 coding DNA: TGTGCCAGCAGCTTAATGCGGGGGGAAGATACGCAGTATTTT.

The sample holds one count of this clone. The V and J genes are TRBV28 and TRBJ2-1, with 11 bases matching TRBD2. This CDR3 spans 15 amino acids. Germline V lookup: CDR1 MDHEN, CDR2 SYDVKM. Germline trimming cut 10 bases from V and 3 bases from J; bases unmatched to any gene: 8. This chain's CDR3 is CATHSGGALYNEQFF. Here the CDR3 DNA reads TGTGCCACCCATAGCGGGGGGGCCCTCTACAATGAGCAGTTCTTC.

The genes are TRBV2 and TRBJ1-5; no clear D gene. CDR1 and CDR2 from the germline V gene are SNHLY and FYNNEI. Trimming took 0 bases from V and 5 from J, leaving 8 bases between them. The length of the CDR3 is 14 residues. CDR3 protein: CASSEAEGDQPQHF. The CDR3 bases are TGTGCCAGCAGTGAAGCGGAGGGAGATCAGCCCCAGCATTTT.

The chain combines TRBV7-6 with TRBJ2-5; 9 bases fit TRBD2. Trimming at V came to 5 bases and at J to 3 bases, leaving 13 bases not matched to a gene. Germline CDR1 is SGHVS and CDR2 is FNYEAQ. This CDR3 comprises 17 residues. Here the CDR3 reads CASSAHSAIAGEETQYF. CDR3 in DNA: TGTGCCAGCAGCGCACACAGTGCAATAGCGGGGGAAGAGACCCAGTACTTC.

This chain uses TRBV12-3 or TRBV12-4 with TRBJ1-5, with 9 bases lining up with TRBD1. J was trimmed by 5 bases and V by 5 bases; bases with no gene match: 1. This CDR3 region has 13 residues. CDR3 sequence (DNA): TGTGCCAGCAGTACAGGGGGCGATCAGCCCCAGCATTTT. Amino acids: CASSTGGDQPQHF.

The gene calls are TRBV6-2 or TRBV6-3 and TRBJ2-1, with D possibly matching TRBD1 (5 bases). The CDR3 length is 14 residues. CDR1 and CDR2 (germline): MNHEY, SVGEGT. The V end was cut by 4 bases, the J end by 8 bases, with 15 bases between. For the CDR3, the DNA is TGTGCCAGCAGTTCTCGTGGGGCCAGGGATGAGCAGTTCTTC. Residues: CASSSRGARDEQFF.

The chain employs TRBV27 and TRBJ2-6; 8 nucleotides match TRBD1. This CDR3 comprises 15 residues. Germline assignment: CDR1 MNHEY and CDR2 SMNVEV (reference sequence). J lost 3 bases, V lost 6 bases, and 4 bases had no gene match. CDR3 in amino acids: CASSRTGFGANVLTF. CDR3 bases: TGTGCCAGCAGCCGGACAGGGTTTGGGGCCAACGTCCTGACTTTC.

The rearrangement uses TRBV2 and TRBJ1-5; D may be TRBD1 (6 bases). The CDR3 runs to 16 residues. V lost 4 bases to trimming and J lost 6 bases, with 19 bases between them. Germline V gene data show CDR1 as SNHLY and CDR2 as FYNNEI. CDR3 sequence: CASSGVWTVGFQPQHF. CDR3 DNA: TGTGCCAGCAGTGGGGTGTGGACAGTGGGATTTCAGCCCCAGCATTTT.

The chain joins TRBV27 to TRBJ1-6; 7 nucleotides agree with TRBD1. V shed 4 bases, J shed 1 base, and the junction held 4 bases outside the gene matches. The CDR3 spans 16 residues. Germline V gene lookup returns CDR1 MNHEY and CDR2 SMNVEV (reference sequence). The CDR3 DNA reads as TGTGCCAGCAGTTCAGGGGGAGGTTCCTATAATTCACCCCTCCACTTT. This translates into CASSSGGGSYNSPLHF.

The count of this clone is one. V is TRBV5-8 and J is TRBJ1-2, with D possibly being TRBD1 (6 bases). V lost 6 bases to trimming and J lost 7 bases, with 10 bases between them. Looked up from germline, CDR1 is SGHTS and CDR2 is YDEGEE. The length of the CDR3 is 11 residues. The CDR3 loop reads CASTNRVGYTF. As DNA, the CDR3 is TGTGCCAGCACCAACAGGGTTGGCTACACCTTC.

This sequence joins TRBV5-1 and TRBJ2-7; D may be TRBD2 (6 bases). Per germline, CDR1 SGHRS and CDR2 YFSETQ. The ends were cut back, 7 bases at V and 6 bases at J, with 14 bases in the middle. The CDR3 runs 12 residues. CDR3 DNA: TGCGCCAGCGGAGGGGCACGGAGCGAGCAGTACTTC. Translated, it gives CASGGARSEQYF.

V gene TRBV28 combines with J gene TRBJ1-4; 7 bases are shared with TRBD1. The trim removed 6 bases at V and 8 bases at J, leaving 12 bases unmatched. Germline V gene lookup returns CDR1 MDHEN and CDR2 SYDVKM. CDR3 length equals 15 residues. This CDR3 reads CASRYIDRDGEKLFF. The CDR3 DNA follows: TGTGCCAGCAGATATATCGACAGGGATGGAGAAAAACTGTTTTTT.

This clone has just a few counts. J is TRBJ1-2 and V is TRBV10-3; D ambiguous. The CDR3 spans 15 residues. Trimming took off 1 base at V and 0 bases at J, with 9 bases between the two ends. Per germline, CDR1 ENHRY and CDR2 SYGVKD. The CDR3 loop reads CAISEFGESNYGYTF. CDR3 in DNA: TGTGCCATCAGTGAGTTCGGGGAATCTAACTATGGCTACACCTTC.

V usage is TRBV9 and J usage is TRBJ1-1; TRBD1 is a possible D gene (5 bases). This CDR3 spans 13 amino acids. CDR1 and CDR2 from the germline V gene are SGDLS and YYNGEE. V lost 2 bases and J lost 5, with 10 bases in between. The CDR3 sequence: CASSVGGETEAFF. Written as DNA, the CDR3 is TGTGCCAGCAGCGTTGGGGGGGAGACTGAAGCTTTCTTT.

The chain uses TRBV7-9 and TRBJ2-7; D gene unclear. CDR1 is SEHNR, CDR2 FQNEAQ, per germline (reference sequence). CDR3 length: 13 amino acids. The V and J ends lost 5 bases and 6 bases respectively, with 14 bases between them. CDR3 in amino acids: CASSRSDISEQYF. As DNA, the CDR3 is TGTGCCAGCAGCCGATCTGACATAAGCGAGCAGTACTTC.

The rearrangement uses TRBV5-5 and TRBJ1-2, with D perhaps TRBD1 (5 bases). The CDR3 is 15 amino acids. Germline assignment: CDR1 SGHKS and CDR2 YYEKEE (reference sequence). The ends were cut back, 4 bases at V and 4 bases at J, with 17 bases in the middle. CDR3 DNA: TGTGCCAGCAGCCCCTCGGCGGGGCCCCGCTATGGCTACACCTTC. It specifies CASSPSAGPRYGYTF.

V is TRBV6-5 and J is TRBJ1-1; possible D gene TRBD1, 6 bases. The germline V gene has CDR1 MNHEY and CDR2 SVGAGI. With 2 bases removed from V and 8 bases from J, the gap between germline ends came to 9 bases. The CDR3 has 12 amino acids. The CDR3 sequence: CASSYDGTEAFF. CDR3 DNA sequence: TGTGCCAGCAGTTACGACGGGACAGAAGCTTTCTTT.

This rearrangement joins TRBV7-9 to TRBJ1-4, with D uncertain. With 1 base removed from V and 3 bases from J, the gap between germline ends came to 6 bases. Germline V gene data show CDR1 as SEHNR and CDR2 as FQNEAQ (reference sequence). The CDR3 covers 14 residues. CDR3 sequence (DNA): TGTGCCAGCAGCTTAGGACACTCTAATGAAAAACTGTTTTTT. As protein: CASSLGHSNEKLFF.

The V gene is TRBV7-8, the J gene TRBJ2-2, with TRBD1 matching over 9 bases. V was clipped by 5 bases and J by 4 bases; unmatched bases: 8. This CDR3 is built from 16 residues. Per germline, CDR1 SGHVS and CDR2 FQNEAQ. In DNA form, the CDR3 reads TGTGCCAGCAGCCATCCAACAGGGGGCGGCACCGGGGAGCTGTTTTTT. It specifies CASSHPTGGGTGELFF.

V gene TRBV3-1 (or the pseudogene TRBV3-2) combines with J gene TRBJ1-5; 10 positions match TRBD1. J lost 2 bases, V lost 1 base, and 5 bases had no gene match. CDR1 is LGHDT and CDR2 is YNNKEL in the germline V gene (reference sequence). The CDR3 totals 17 residues. The CDR3 reads CASSQAGTGAGNQPQHF. The CDR3 coding sequence is TGTGCCAGCAGCCAAGCCGGGACAGGGGCGGGCAATCAGCCCCAGCATTTT.

This clone was counted a few times. This rearrangement joins TRBV5-1 to TRBJ1-3; tentatively, D is TRBD1 (5 bases). Germline V CDR1 and CDR2: SGHRS, YFSETQ. V was shortened by 1 base and J by 3 bases, with 8 bases between the two germline ends. The length of the CDR3 is 14 residues. The DNA for the CDR3 is TGCGCCAGCAGCTTGATGGGGGGTGGAAACACCATATATTTT. This translates into CASSLMGGGNTIYF.

This sequence joins TRBV5-1 and TRBJ1-1; 9 bases fit TRBD1. The CDR3 runs 17 residues. CDR1 and CDR2 from the germline V gene are SGHRS and YFSETQ. Trimming took 3 bases from V and 0 from J; bases not matched to a gene: 9. The CDR3 DNA sequence: TGCGCCAGCAGCTCACCGACAGGGGGAGAAATGAACACTGAAGCTTTCTTT. Translation gives CASSSPTGGEMNTEAFF.

The CDR3 protein is CASSLTTSGGGHEQFF. In DNA, the CDR3 is TGTGCCAGCAGCTTGACAACTAGCGGGGGAGGCCATGAGCAGTTCTTC. The V and J genes are TRBV11-3 and TRBJ2-1; 11 bases are a match to TRBD2. The CDR3 extends over 16 amino acids. J was trimmed by 8 bases and V by 3 bases; bases with no gene match: 9. Germline V gene sequence: CDR1 SGHNT, CDR2 YENEEA.

The rearrangement uses TRBV6-1 and TRBJ1-2; D unresolved. The CDR3 has 15 amino acids. The V end was cut by 2 bases, the J end by 7 bases, with 17 bases between. Germline CDR1 MNHNS, CDR2 SASEGT. In DNA form, the CDR3 reads TGTGCCAGCAGTGAATCCCACATCCTGCTCGTTGGCTACACCTTC. Encoded protein: CASSESHILLVGYTF.

The gene calls are TRBV6-5 and TRBJ1-5, with D hard to call. Germline V gene sequence: CDR1 MNHEY, CDR2 SVGAGI. V dropped 7 bases and J dropped 3 bases, with 16 bases sitting between them. This CDR3 has 15 residues. CDR3 region: CASTSPVGDNQPQHF. DNA of the CDR3: TGTGCCAGCACTTCCCCGGTTGGAGACAATCAGCCCCAGCATTTT.

The chain has TRBV5-1 and TRBJ2-7; possibly TRBD1 for D (5 bases). V lost 2 bases, J lost 1 base, and 10 bases lay in between. CDR1 is SGHRS, CDR2 YFSETQ, per germline. The CDR3 loop spans 14 amino acids. The CDR3 sequence is CASSFADSSYEQYF. CDR3 DNA sequence: TGCGCCAGCAGCTTCGCAGACAGTTCCTACGAGCAGTACTTC. Complete variable domain (other parts from reference TRBV5-1 and TRBJ2-7): KAGVTQTPRYLIKTRGQQVTLSCSPISGHRSVSWYQQTPGQGLQFLFEYFSETQRNKGNFPGRFSGRQFSNSRSEMNVSTLELGDSALYLCASSFADSSYEQYFGPGTRLTVT.

This clone was observed once. This chain connects TRBV27 to TRBJ2-3; 7 positions agree with TRBD1. Germline V gives CDR1 MNHEY, CDR2 SMNVEV (reference sequence). The CDR3 is 16 amino acids. Trimming at V came to 6 bases and at J to 5 bases, leaving 14 bases not matched to a gene. The CDR3 bases are TGTGCCAGCAGCCCCCGAGAGGGGGCGTTGGGAGATACGCAGTATTTT. It specifies CASSPREGALGDTQYF.

The rearrangement links TRBV2 to TRBJ2-2, with a possible D match to TRBD1 (5 bases). CDR1 and CDR2 (germline): SNHLY, FYNNEI. CDR3 length: 14 amino acids. Trimming took 6 bases from V and 0 from J, leaving 8 bases between them. The CDR3: CASRLTANTGELFF. CDR3 bases: TGTGCCAGCAGGCTGACAGCGAACACCGGGGAGCTGTTTTTT.

The gene calls are TRBV7-2 and TRBJ1-2, with D possibly being TRBD1 (6 bases). The germline V gene has CDR1 SGHTA and CDR2 FQGNSA. Trimming removed 2 bases from V and 2 bases from J, with 12 bases in between. This CDR3 has 15 amino acids. CDR3 protein: CASSLYGDTNYGYTF. The CDR3 DNA follows: TGTGCCAGCAGCTTATATGGGGACACGAACTATGGCTACACCTTC.